One and the same sample provided the 4 T cell receptor beta chains below, sequenced in a study of CD8+CD57+ T cells in acquired aplastic anemia. Researchers used genomic DNA as the template to profile TCR beta VDJ and CDR3. MiXCR was run by TCRdb on the reads, yielding one entry per CDR3 protein. The table lists under 350,000 distinct CDR3 sequences, approximately 57% of them singletons, with 6.5% to 10% in the top ten. The specimen was sorted CD4+, CD8+, or CD8+CD57+ T cells (not recorded which) from PBMCs. These receptors came from a human donor with severe aplastic anemia or a healthy control (not recorded which).

This chain joins TRBV9 and TRBJ2-5; TRBD2 agrees at 14 bases. Trimming took 4 bases from V and 2 from J; bases not matched to a gene: 10. Germline CDR1 and CDR2: SGDLS and YYNGEE. CDR3 size: 18 residues. Here the CDR3 DNA reads TGTGCCAGCAGCTTAGGGGTTAGACTAGCGGGGGGGCAAGAGACCCAGTACTTC. Translated, it gives CASSLGVRLAGGQETQYF.

V gene TRBV7-9 combines with J gene TRBJ1-5, with 7 bases matching TRBD1. Germline V gene lookup returns CDR1 SEHNR and CDR2 FQNEAQ (reference sequence). Trimming took 4 bases from V and 7 from J; bases not matched to a gene: 4. CDR3 length: 13 residues. As DNA, the CDR3 is TGTGCCAGCAGCTCGAGGACAGGACAGCCCCAGCATTTT. Amino acids: CASSSRTGQPQHF.

This clonotype was recorded many times. The chain joins TRBV5-1 to TRBJ2-1, with TRBD1 matching 7 bases. This CDR3 comprises 15 residues. Germline V CDR1 and CDR2: SGHRS, YFSETQ. Trimming cost V 2 bases and J 0 bases; bases outside gene matches: 2. DNA of the CDR3: TGCGCCAGCAGCTTACAGGGGAGCTCCTACAATGAGCAGTTCTTC. Its protein product is CASSLQGSSYNEQFF.

The V and J genes are TRBV24-1 and TRBJ2-3; tentatively, D is TRBD2 (5 bases). CDR1 KGHDR and CDR2 SFDVKD come from the germline V gene. V dropped 6 bases and J dropped 1 base, with 10 bases sitting between them. This CDR3 has 14 residues. The CDR3 sequence: CATSIDGGTDTQYF. CDR3 sequence (DNA): TGTGCCACCAGTATAGACGGGGGCACAGATACGCAGTATTTT.